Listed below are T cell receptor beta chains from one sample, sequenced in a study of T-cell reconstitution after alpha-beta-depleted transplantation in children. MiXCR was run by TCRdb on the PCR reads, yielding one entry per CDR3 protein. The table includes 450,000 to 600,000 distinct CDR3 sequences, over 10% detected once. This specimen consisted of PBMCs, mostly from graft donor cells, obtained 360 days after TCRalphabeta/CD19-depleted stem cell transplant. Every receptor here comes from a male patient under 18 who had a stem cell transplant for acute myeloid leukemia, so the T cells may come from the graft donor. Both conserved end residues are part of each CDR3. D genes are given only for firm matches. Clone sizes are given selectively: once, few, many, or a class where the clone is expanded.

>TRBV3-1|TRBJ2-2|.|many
CASSQVGSDLRAGELFF
TGTGCCAGCAGCCAGGTCGGGAGCGACCTCCGGGCCGGGGAGCTGTTTTTT
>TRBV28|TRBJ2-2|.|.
CASSLAEWTARPGELFF
TGTGCCAGCAGTTTAGCTGAATGGACAGCCAGGCCCGGGGAGCTGTTTTTT
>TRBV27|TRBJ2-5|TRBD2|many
CASSLSTSGQETQYF
TGTGCCAGCAGTTTATCGACTAGCGGCCAAGAGACCCAGTACTTC
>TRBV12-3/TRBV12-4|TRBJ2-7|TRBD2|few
CASSFWSQREAGGSSYEQYF
TGTGCCAGCAGTTTCTGGAGCCAAAGGGAAGCCGGGGGGAGCTCCTACGAGCAGTACTTC
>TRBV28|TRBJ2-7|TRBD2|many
CASSLRLAGGPVEQYF
TGTGCCAGCAGCCTCCGACTAGCGGGAGGGCCAGTCGAGCAGTACTTC
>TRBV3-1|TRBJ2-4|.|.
CASSQDILRRNIQYF
TGTGCCAGCAGCCAAGATATCTTGAGGCGAAACATTCAGTACTTC
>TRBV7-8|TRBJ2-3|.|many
CASSLSSLDTQYF
TGTGCCAGCAGCCTTAGCTCCCTCGATACGCAGTATTTT
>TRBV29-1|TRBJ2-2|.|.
CSGVRGPNTGELFF
TGCAGCGGTGTTCGGGGTCCGAACACCGGGGAGCTGTTTTTT
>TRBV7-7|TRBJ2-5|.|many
CASSLERGSETQYF
TGTGCTAGCAGCTTAGAAAGGGGGTCAGAGACCCAGTACTTC
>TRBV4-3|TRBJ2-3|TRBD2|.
CASSQDLSAGGWTDTQYF
TGCGCCAGCAGCCAAGATCTCTCGGCGGGAGGGTGGACAGATACGCAGTATTTT
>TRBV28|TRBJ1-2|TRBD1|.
CASSSWDRDGYTF
TGTGCCAGCAGTTCTTGGGACAGGGATGGCTACACCTTC
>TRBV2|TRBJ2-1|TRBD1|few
CASKTGSSYNEQFF
TGTGCCAGCAAGACAGGGAGCTCCTACAATGAGCAGTTCTTC
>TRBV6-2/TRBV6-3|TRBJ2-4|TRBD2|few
CASSYRGLAGSKNIQYF
TGTGCCAGCAGTTACCGGGGACTAGCGGGAAGCAAAAACATTCAGTACTTC
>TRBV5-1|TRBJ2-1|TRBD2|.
CASSTGTTSNNEQFF
TGCGCCAGCAGCACCGGGACTACCAGCAACAATGAGCAGTTCTTC
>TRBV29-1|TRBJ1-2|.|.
CSVEGWGYGYTF
TGCAGCGTTGAGGGGTGGGGCTATGGCTACACCTTC
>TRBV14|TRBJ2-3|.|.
CASSQRRVGDTQYF
TGTGCCAGCAGCCAACGGCGAGTGGGGGATACGCAGTATTTT
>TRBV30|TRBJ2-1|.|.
CAWSGVGSPSYNEQFF
TGTGCCTGGAGTGGCGTTGGGTCCCCCTCCTACAATGAGCAGTTCTTC
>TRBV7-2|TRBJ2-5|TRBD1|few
CASSLRGLLEETQYF
TGTGCCAGCAGCTTGAGGGGGCTCCTCGAGGAGACCCAGTACTTC
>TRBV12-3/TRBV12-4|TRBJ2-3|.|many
CASSLGLTDTQYF
TGTGCCAGCAGTTTAGGACTGACAGATACGCAGTATTTT
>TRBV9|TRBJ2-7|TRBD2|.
CASSVGFSTSRGTYEQYF
TGTGCCAGCAGCGTAGGTTTTTCGACTAGCCGCGGAACCTACGAGCAGTACTTC
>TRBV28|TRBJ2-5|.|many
CASSLRPLGRKETQYF
TGTGCCAGCAGTTTAAGGCCCCTTGGGAGGAAAGAGACCCAGTACTTC
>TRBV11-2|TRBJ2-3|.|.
CASSLGGGAGDTQYF
TGTGCCAGCAGCTTAGGGGGGGGCGCGGGAGATACGCAGTATTTT
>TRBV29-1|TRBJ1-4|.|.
CSVEVRGWEKLFF
TGCAGCGTTGAAGTCAGGGGATGGGAAAAACTGTTTTTT
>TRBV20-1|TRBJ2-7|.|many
CSAPGTSIYEQYF
TGCAGTGCCCCCGGGACCTCGATCTACGAGCAGTACTTC
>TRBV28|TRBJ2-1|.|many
CASSFGRGGYNEQFF
TGTGCCAGCAGTTTTGGCAGGGGCGGATACAATGAGCAGTTCTTC
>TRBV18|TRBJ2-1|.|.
CASWSPRGERFNEQFF
TGTGCCAGCTGGAGCCCAAGGGGGGAGAGGTTCAATGAGCAGTTCTTC
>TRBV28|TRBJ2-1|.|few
CASTTPVAVYNEQFF
TGTGCCAGCACGACCCCGGTAGCCGTATACAATGAGCAGTTCTTC
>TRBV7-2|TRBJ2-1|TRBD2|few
CASSFSTGGAQFF
TGTGCCAGCAGCTTTTCCACGGGAGGGGCGCAGTTCTTC
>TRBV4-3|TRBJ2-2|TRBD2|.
CASSHLWTSGTGELFF
TGCGCCAGCAGCCATCTATGGACTAGCGGGACCGGGGAGCTGTTTTTT
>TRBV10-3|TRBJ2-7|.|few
CAISGKSGVSYEQYF
TGTGCCATCAGTGGAAAATCCGGGGTTTCCTACGAGCAGTACTTC
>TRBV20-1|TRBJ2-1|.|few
CSARAGLTGSYNEQFF
TGCAGTGCTAGAGCCGGATTAACGGGCTCCTACAATGAGCAGTTCTTC
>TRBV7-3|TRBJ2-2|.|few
CASSLTRTEAGELFF
TGTGCCAGCAGCTTAACTAGGACAGAGGCCGGGGAGCTGTTTTTT
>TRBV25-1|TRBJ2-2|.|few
CASSGAGPVTGELFF
TGTGCCAGCAGTGGGGCGGGGCCGGTCACCGGGGAGCTGTTTTTT
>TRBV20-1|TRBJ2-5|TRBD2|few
CSARDPGTSGETQYF
TGCAGTGCTAGAGATCCCGGGACTAGCGGGGAGACCCAGTACTTC
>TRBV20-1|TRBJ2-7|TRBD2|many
CSARPSGSGYEQYF
TGCAGTGCTAGGCCTAGCGGGAGTGGTTACGAGCAGTACTTC
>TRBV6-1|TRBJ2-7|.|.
CASGPAWGTGEQYF
TGTGCCAGCGGACCTGCGTGGGGGACGGGCGAGCAGTACTTC
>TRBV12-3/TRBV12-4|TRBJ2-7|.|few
CASNVGAARYEQYF
TGTGCCAGCAATGTGGGGGCGGCCAGATACGAGCAGTACTTC
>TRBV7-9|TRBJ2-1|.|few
CASSLGTNEQFF
TGTGCCAGCAGCTTAGGGACCAATGAGCAGTTCTTC
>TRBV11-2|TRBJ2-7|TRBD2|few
CAIPTSGTSYEQYF
TGTGCCATCCCGACTAGCGGGACATCCTACGAGCAGTACTTC
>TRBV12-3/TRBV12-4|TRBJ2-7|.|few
CASSFLGHNYEQYF
TGTGCCAGCAGTTTCCTCGGACACAACTACGAGCAGTACTTC
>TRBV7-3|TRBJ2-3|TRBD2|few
CASSLTRTSGRVTDTQYF
TGTGCCAGCAGCTTAACCCGGACTAGCGGGAGAGTGACAGATACGCAGTATTTT
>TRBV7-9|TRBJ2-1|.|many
CASSPRTIPEQFF
TGTGCCAGCAGCCCCCGGACTATTCCTGAGCAGTTCTTC
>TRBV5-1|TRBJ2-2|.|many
CASSLRSTGELFF
TGCGCCAGCAGCTTGCGATCCACCGGGGAGCTGTTTTTT
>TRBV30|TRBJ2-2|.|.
CAWSPDTYTGELFF
TGTGCCTGGAGTCCGGACACTTACACCGGGGAGCTGTTTTTT
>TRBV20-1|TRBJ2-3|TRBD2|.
CSASQLGSGRVDTQYF
TGCAGTGCTAGCCAGTTGGGTAGCGGGAGAGTGGATACGCAGTATTTT
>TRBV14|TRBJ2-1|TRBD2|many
CASSLRGLAGYNEQFF
TGTGCCAGCAGCCTCCGGGGACTAGCGGGGTACAATGAGCAGTTCTTC
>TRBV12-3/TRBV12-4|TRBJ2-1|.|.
CASTLSGRPDYNEQFF
TGTGCCAGCACCTTGAGTGGGCGGCCAGACTACAATGAGCAGTTCTTC
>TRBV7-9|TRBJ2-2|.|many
CASSVTLNTGELFF
TGTGCCAGCAGCGTGACTCTGAACACCGGGGAGCTGTTTTTT